Listed here is a single T cell receptor beta chain. Its cognate antigen is unknown. Some clones are missing from TCRdb's copy, which holds only in-frame ones; the method was immunoSEQ multiplex PCR. The sample holds around 49,000 clones, approximately 87% seen once. The germline CDR1 and CDR2 sequences are LGHNA and YSLEER. V lost 4 bases, J lost 4 bases, and 16 bases lay in between. This CDR3 has 15 amino acids. The record originates from a study of OX40 agonist ivuxolimab in advanced cancers. Study information: Patients took ivuxolimab, an agonistic anti-OX40 (CD134) antibody.

Whole-study findings and limits: Low levels of normalized T-cell clonal expansion also appeared in some nonresponders.

Drawing of blood for sampling happened at baseline, at cycle 4 day 1, and at cycle 7 day 1. The genes are TRBV4-3 and TRBJ1-1; D remains unclear. The sample here was CD4+ or CD8+ T cells sorted from blood, taken in a trial of the OX40 agonist ivuxolimab. The sequence was obtained from an adult with an advanced solid tumor such as melanoma, head and neck, liver or kidney cancer. The CDR3 nucleotides are TGCGCCAGCAGCCCCACGAATCAATGGGTCACTGAAGCTTTCTTT. It is translated as CASSPTNQWVTEAFF.